This T cell receptor (beta chain) was identified in a study of shared clonotypes between healthy human individuals. Study overall: Per donor, CD8 memory used one plate, CD8 naive used two, CD4 memory used three and CD4 naive used three. Study-wide results and caveats: Of the naive CD4 clonotypes, around 5% were shared across a handful of donors.

CDR3 length equals 14 residues. J was trimmed by 3 bases and V by 7 bases; bases with no gene match: 5. Germline V gene lookup returns CDR1 ENHRY and CDR2 SYGVKD. Using immunoSEQ multiplex PCR, the repertoire was profiled, and TCRdb retains in-frame clones only, with some absent. Of roughly 2.2 million clones listed, more than 85% are singletons. Note on this clone: What it recognizes is unknown.

Sequencing was carried out using naive CD4+ T cells from PBMCs. Subset defined: CD45RA+ positively selected. The source of this sequence is a man aged 18 to 30 in good health. Some clones in this sample may be carry-over from other donors' samples. This chain links TRBV10-3 with TRBJ2-7, with 11 nucleotides matching TRBD1. CDR3 residues: CAITPGTGGYEQYF. As DNA, the CDR3 is TGTGCCATCACCCCCGGGACAGGGGGCTACGAGCAGTACTTC.